Following are 17 T cell receptor beta chains from one sample sequenced in a study of CD8 T cells in Susac syndrome. Random hexamers were used to reverse transcribe the RNA input (about 0.5 to 1 ug). TCRdb processed the immunoSEQ multiplex PCR reads anew with MiXCR; each CDR3 protein has one entry. The sample yields about 120,000 distinct CDR3 sequences, around 90% seen once. Sequencing was carried out using CD8+ T cells from PBMCs. These receptors all come from a human donor in good health.

The V and J genes are TRBV20-1 and TRBJ2-7, with TRBD1 matching 9 bases. The germline gives CDR1 DFQATT, CDR2 SNEGSKA (reference sequence). The CDR3 has 15 amino acids. V was pared by 4 bases and J by 1 base, with 8 bases of the junction left unmatched. CDR3 loop: CSAIGQGFPSYEQYF. The CDR3 DNA is TGCAGTGCTATAGGACAGGGGTTCCCTTCCTACGAGCAGTACTTC.

V is TRBV29-1 and J is TRBJ2-1, with D uncertain. The CDR3 runs 14 residues. CDR1 SQVTM and CDR2 ANQGSEA come from the germline V gene. The V gene lost 8 bases and the J gene lost 2 bases, with 16 bases spanning the gap. CDR3 sequence: CSREPLTAYNEQFF. In nucleotides, the CDR3 is TGCAGCAGAGAGCCGTTAACGGCCTACAATGAGCAGTTCTTC.

The CDR3 is CACKGQRTGELFF. CDR3 DNA: TGTGCCTGCAAGGGACAGAGGACCGGGGAGCTGTTTTTT. The chain carries TRBV30 and TRBJ2-2, with TRBD1 matching 7 bases. Germline lookup yields CDR1 GTSNPN and CDR2 SVGIG (reference sequence). The CDR3 totals 13 residues. Losses at the gene ends were 6 bases for V and 5 bases for J; bases not matched to a gene: 6.

V gene TRBV18 combines with J gene TRBJ2-7, with D hard to call. The CDR3 loop spans 16 amino acids. Trimming removed 3 bases at V and 0 bases at J, with 15 bases between. Germline V CDR1 and CDR2: KGHSH, LQKENI. Here the CDR3 reads CASSPRFEESSYEQYF. CDR3 DNA sequence: TGTGCCAGCTCACCCCGTTTTGAGGAGAGCTCCTACGAGCAGTACTTC.

The CDR3 is CASSLVPLPYEQYF. The CDR3 DNA sequence: TGTGCCAGCAGCTTAGTACCGCTCCCCTACGAGCAGTACTTC. The chain combines TRBV7-8 with TRBJ2-7; no definite D call. The CDR3 is made up of 14 amino acids. The germline V gene encodes CDR1 SGHVS and CDR2 FQNEAQ. Trimming shortened V by 1 base and J by 2 bases, and 9 bases separated the two germline ends.

The J gene is TRBJ2-5, the V gene TRBV7-9; 13 bases map to TRBD2. CDR1 SEHNR and CDR2 FQNEAQ come from the germline V gene (reference sequence). The V gene end was trimmed by 5 bases and the J gene end by 5 bases; junction bases not matched to a gene: 8. The CDR3 has 16 amino acids. CDR3 amino acids: CASSQTSGGASETQYF. CDR3 coding DNA: TGTGCCAGCAGCCAAACTAGCGGGGGGGCGTCGGAGACCCAGTACTTC.

This clonotype was seen only once. The rearrangement links TRBV6-2 or TRBV6-3 to TRBJ1-2; D uncertain. CDR1 is MNHEY, CDR2 SVGEGT, per germline. Trimming stripped 0 bases from V and 8 bases from J, with 19 bases between. This CDR3 contains 16 residues. Here the CDR3 DNA reads TGTGCCAGCAGTTACTCGATGGGTGGTGACTACGGAGGCTACACCTTC. Translating gives CASSYSMGGDYGGYTF.

The chain combines TRBV20-1 with TRBJ2-5; no firm D call. V was shortened by 1 base and J by 1 base, with 7 bases between the two germline ends. Germline V gene sequence: CDR1 DFQATT, CDR2 SNEGSKA (reference sequence). CDR3 size: 13 residues. CDR3 protein: CSARVTFQETQYF. The CDR3 nucleotides read TGCAGTGCTAGAGTAACATTCCAAGAGACCCAGTACTTC.

This clonotype was detected only once. J is TRBJ2-7 and V is TRBV20-1; TRBD2 matches 9 bases. The CDR3 has 13 amino acids. Losses at the gene ends were 3 bases for V and 6 bases for J; bases not matched to a gene: 6. Germline V lookup: CDR1 DFQATT, CDR2 SNEGSKA (reference sequence). The CDR3 spells CSARGTSRSEQYF. CDR3 nucleotide sequence: TGCAGTGCTAGGGGGACTAGCCGCTCCGAGCAGTACTTC.

The chain links TRBV15 to TRBJ2-3; D uncertain. Germline CDR1 reads LNHNV; CDR2 reads YYDKDF (reference sequence). Trimming stripped 2 bases from V and 4 bases from J, with 7 bases between. This CDR3 is built from 13 residues. The CDR3 protein is CATSRQLADTQYF. The CDR3 DNA reads TGTGCCACCAGCAGACAGTTAGCAGATACGCAGTATTTT.

The chain joins TRBV13 to TRBJ2-3; tentatively, D is TRBD2 (5 bases). Germline V lookup: CDR1 PRHDT, CDR2 FYEKMQ (reference sequence). The length of the CDR3 is 13 residues. V lost 1 base and J lost 6, with 8 bases in between. CDR3 amino acids: CASSLVRADTQYF. The CDR3 coding sequence is TGTGCCAGCAGCTTAGTGCGGGCCGATACGCAGTATTTT.

J is TRBJ2-7 and V is TRBV20-1; weak D call: TRBD2 (5 bases). V was clipped by 6 bases and J by 5 bases, with 14 bases between them. CDR1 is DFQATT, CDR2 SNEGSKA, per germline (reference sequence). This CDR3 has 12 residues. For the CDR3, the DNA is TGCAGTGCCGGGCGGAGGAACGACGAGCAGTACTTC. Residues: CSAGRRNDEQYF.

The chain is built from TRBV5-1 and TRBJ1-6; possible D gene TRBD1, 6 bases. V was shortened by 4 bases and J by 7 bases, with 18 bases between the two germline ends. The CDR3 sequence is 16 residues long. Germline lookup yields CDR1 SGHRS and CDR2 YFSETQ. CDR3 in amino acids: CASSKDQGMRNSPLHF. For the CDR3, the DNA is TGCGCCAGCAGCAAAGATCAGGGGATGAGAAATTCACCCCTCCACTTT.

V and J are TRBV12-3 or TRBV12-4 and TRBJ1-5, with D possibly TRBD1 on 5 matching bases. The ends were cut back, 2 bases at V and 5 bases at J, with 7 bases in the middle. This CDR3 has 13 amino acids. Here the CDR3 DNA reads TGTGCCAGCAGTTTACCAGGGCATCAGCCCCAGCATTTT. Translated: CASSLPGHQPQHF.

The chain carries TRBV7-8 and TRBJ2-7, with D uncertain. Germline CDR1 reads SGHVS; CDR2 reads FQNEAQ. V gave up 5 bases and J gave up 2 bases, with 19 bases separating them. The CDR3 is 16 amino acids. CDR3 protein: CASSQASRQEPYEQYF. CDR3 DNA: TGTGCCAGCAGCCAAGCGAGTCGGCAGGAACCCTACGAGCAGTACTTC.

This chain uses TRBV7-2 with TRBJ2-1; TRBD1 aligns across 10 bases. Germline V CDR1 and CDR2: SGHTA, FQGNSA. Losses at the gene ends were 5 bases for V and 8 bases for J; bases not matched to a gene: 6. This CDR3 is 14 amino acids long. The CDR3: CASSHDRGRDEQFF. The CDR3 DNA sequence: TGTGCCAGCAGCCATGACAGGGGGCGCGATGAGCAGTTCTTC.

The rearrangement uses TRBV4-3 and TRBJ2-3, with 8 nucleotides matching TRBD2. The germline CDR1 and CDR2 sequences are LGHNA and YSLEER. V was pared by 1 base and J by 10 bases, with 13 bases of the junction left unmatched. The CDR3 contains 16 residues. CDR3 amino acids: CASSQGGTRVQRAQYF. The CDR3 DNA is TGCGCCAGCAGCCAAGGGGGGACTAGAGTACAGAGAGCGCAGTATTTT.